This T cell receptor beta chain was identified in a study of T cell responses to AZD1222 COVID-19 vaccine. Repertoires were generated with immunoSEQ multiplex PCR, while TCRdb's copy carries only in-frame clones and drops some. The sample records around 130,000 clones, roughly 93% being singletons. The V end lost 7 bases, the J end lost 4 bases, and 13 bases lay between the germline ends. Per the germline V gene, CDR1 is GTSNPN and CDR2 is SVGIG (reference sequence). CDR3 size: 12 residues. This sequence was found in an adult in good health. The rearrangement joins TRBV30 to TRBJ1-1; D call uncertain. The sample in question was peripheral blood, obtained on day 0 of AZD1222 vaccination. Here the CDR3 reads CAYDPRGTEAFF. The CDR3 bases are TGTGCCTACGACCCCCGTGGCACTGAAGCTTTCTTT.